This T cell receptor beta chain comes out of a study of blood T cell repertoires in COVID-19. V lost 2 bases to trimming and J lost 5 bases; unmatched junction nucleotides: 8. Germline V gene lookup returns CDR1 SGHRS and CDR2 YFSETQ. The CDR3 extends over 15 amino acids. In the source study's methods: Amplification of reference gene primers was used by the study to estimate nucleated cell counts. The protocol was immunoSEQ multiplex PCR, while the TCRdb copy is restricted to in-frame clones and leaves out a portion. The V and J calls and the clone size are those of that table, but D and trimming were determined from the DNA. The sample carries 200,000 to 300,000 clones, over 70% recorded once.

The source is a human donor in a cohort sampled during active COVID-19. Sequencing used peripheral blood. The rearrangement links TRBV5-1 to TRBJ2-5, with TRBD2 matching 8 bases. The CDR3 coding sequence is TGCGCCAGCAGCTTAGTTGCCGGGGGGGCGGAGACCCAGTACTTC. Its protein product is CASSLVAGGAETQYF.